This TCR beta chain was documented in a study of blood T cell repertoires in COVID-19. Across the whole study: COVID-19 samples from acute and convalescent phases originated in the United States, Italy and Spain. T cells, B-cell-depleted T cells, or PBMCs provided the cDNA or gDNA that served as material.

Original handling: Cell counts per sample came from amplifying reference gene primers. The protocol was immunoSEQ multiplex PCR, while the TCRdb copy is restricted to in-frame clones and leaves out a portion. Clone size and V and J calls were adopted from that table, with D and trimming inferred from the DNA. The sample contains 150,000 to 200,000 clones, roughly 86% of which appear only once. Trimming took 0 bases from V and 5 from J; bases not matched to a gene: 0. CDR1 SGDLS and CDR2 YYNGEE come from the germline V gene. This CDR3 comprises 13 residues. The sequenced sample was peripheral blood. V usage is TRBV9 and J usage is TRBJ1-2; 8 bases map to TRBD1. The sequence was obtained from a woman aged 45-65 years with acute or convalescent COVID-19. The CDR3 loop is CASSVGQGYGYTF. The CDR3 region has the DNA TGTGCCAGCAGCGTAGGACAGGGGTATGGCTACACCTTC.